These 3 T cell receptor beta chains were all obtained from the same sample, sequenced in a study of cytomegalovirus exposure and HLA in healthy donors. The PCR used 60 Vbeta and 13 Jbeta primers. Profiling relied on immunoSEQ multiplex PCR, and the TCRdb table lists in-frame clones only, not all of them. The profile covers about 89,000 clones, with about 67% appearing a single time and around 1.9% taken by the ten largest. Material: PBMCs. The receptor set was obtained from a man in his thirties or forties in good health and CMV-seronegative.

CDR3 loop: CASSPDWDFFGGYTF. DNA of the CDR3: TGTGCCAGCAGTCCGGACTGGGACTTCTTTGGTGGCTACACCTTC. The chain carries TRBV27 and TRBJ1-2; D perhaps matches TRBD1 (5 bases). CDR3 length equals 15 residues. Germline V gene sequence: CDR1 MNHEY, CDR2 SMNVEV (reference sequence). V was trimmed by 5 bases and J by 7 bases, leaving 20 bases between them.

The chain couples TRBV6-6 to TRBJ1-1, with D possibly TRBD1 on 5 matching bases. The V and J ends lost 4 bases and 5 bases respectively, with 11 bases between them. The CDR3 is 13 residues long. Looked up from germline, CDR1 is MNHNY and CDR2 is SVGAGI (reference sequence). The CDR3 sequence: CASSLGRGTEAFF. For the CDR3, the DNA is TGTGCCAGCAGTTTAGGGAGGGGTACTGAAGCTTTCTTT.

The chain recombines TRBV30 with TRBJ1-2, with TRBD1 matching 11 bases. Germline V gene data show CDR1 as GTSNPN and CDR2 as SVGIG (reference sequence). This CDR3 region has 15 residues. With V trimmed by 2 bases and J by 6 bases, 8 bases remained unmatched. The chain's CDR3 is CAWSPGQGASNGYTF. CDR3 in DNA: TGTGCCTGGAGTCCAGGACAGGGGGCGTCCAATGGCTACACCTTC.